Following are 17 T cell receptor beta chains from one sample sequenced in a study of control samples from healthy donors and cancer patients. The assay was immunoSEQ multiplex PCR, and TCRdb's table has in-frame clones only and misses some. The sample shows around 6,000 clones, roughly 72% of them seen only once. Input material: formalin-fixed, paraffin-embedded tissue. The receptors were gathered from a male donor with melanoma.

This sequence joins TRBV2 and TRBJ1-2; TRBD1 is a possible D gene (5 bases). The CDR3 extends over 15 amino acids. Trimming shortened V by 1 base and J by 3 bases, and 12 bases separated the two germline ends. Germline V gene data show CDR1 as SNHLY and CDR2 as FYNNEI. The CDR3, as DNA: TGTGCCAGCAGTGAAGGGAGGCAGGGTTACTATGGCTACACCTTC. Translated: CASSEGRQGYYGYTF.

J is TRBJ1-3 and V is TRBV7-2; D is uncertain. This CDR3 contains 16 residues. Per germline, CDR1 SGHTA and CDR2 FQGNSA. Trimming took off 0 bases at V and 0 bases at J, with 9 bases between the two ends. DNA for the CDR3: TGTGCCAGCAGCTTAGCTCGGCGGGACTCTGGAAACACCATATATTTT. This translates into CASSLARRDSGNTIYF. Drawing the rest from reference TRBV7-2 and TRBJ1-3, the complete variable domain is GAGVSQSPSNKVTEKGKDVELRCDPISGHTALYWYRQSLGQGLEFLIYFQGNSAPDKSGLPSDRFSAERTGGSVSTLTIQRTQQEDSAVYLCASSLARRDSGNTIYFGEGSWLTVV.

Remarks on this clone: The sample carries other DNA sequences with the same CDR3. The chain combines TRBV27 with TRBJ2-2; D not resolved. This CDR3 is 14 amino acids long. The germline V gene has CDR1 MNHEY and CDR2 SMNVEV (reference sequence). V was shortened by 6 bases and J by 2 bases, with 10 bases between the two germline ends. CDR3 sequence reads: CASSRSANTGELFF. The CDR3 DNA reads TGTGCCAGCAGCAGGTCGGCAAACACCGGGGAGCTGTTTTTT.

The V and J genes are TRBV27 and TRBJ2-3; D gene uncertain. Germline V gives CDR1 MNHEY, CDR2 SMNVEV (reference sequence). This CDR3 contains 15 residues. Trimming left V 7 bases short and J 5 bases short, with 19 bases between. The CDR3 is CASNSIGGYLDTQYF. The CDR3 nucleotides read TGTGCCAGCAATTCTATTGGCGGCTACCTAGATACGCAGTATTTT.

The chain is built from TRBV5-1 and TRBJ2-7, with 7 positions matching TRBD2. J gave up 2 bases and V 4 bases, and 6 bases lay outside the gene matches. Germline CDR1 SGHRS, CDR2 YFSETQ. This CDR3 contains 14 residues. The DNA of the CDR3 is TGCGCCAGCAGCGGTGGGGGGGTAACCTACGAGCAGTACTTC. This codes for CASSGGGVTYEQYF.

The chain recombines TRBV27 with TRBJ2-1; D is undetermined. V lost 5 bases and J lost 1, with 18 bases in between. Germline V gives CDR1 MNHEY, CDR2 SMNVEV (reference sequence). The CDR3 contains 17 residues. The DNA of the CDR3 is TGTGCCAGCAGTAAGGAGACTTCCCGAGTATCCTACAATGAGCAGTTCTTC. Its translation is CASSKETSRVSYNEQFF.

The V call is TRBV27, the J call TRBJ2-1; no firm D call. V lost 9 bases and J 1 base, leaving 7 bases between the germline ends. The CDR3 totals 12 residues. The germline gives CDR1 MNHEY, CDR2 SMNVEV (reference sequence). The CDR3 nucleotides read TGTGCCAGTTGGTTGTCCTACAATGAGCAGTTCTTC. Translation gives CASWLSYNEQFF.

The chain links TRBV5-6 to TRBJ2-7; D remains unclear. Germline V gene data show CDR1 as SGHDT and CDR2 as YYEEEE. Trimming took 2 bases from V and 2 from J, leaving 17 bases between them. CDR3 size: 16 residues. CDR3 nucleotides: TGTGCCAGCAGCTTCCCCTTTGGCGGCAAAGCCTACGAGCAGTACTTC. Its protein product is CASSFPFGGKAYEQYF.

This chain links TRBV6-5 with TRBJ2-2, with 9 bases matching TRBD1. Trimming removed 5 bases from V and 4 bases from J; junction bases left unmatched: 2. Germline V lookup: CDR1 MNHEY, CDR2 SVGAGI. CDR3 length equals 14 residues. CDR3 protein: CASSKTGGTGELFF. CDR3 bases: TGTGCCAGCAGTAAGACAGGGGGCACCGGGGAGCTGTTTTTT.

This sequence joins TRBV24-1 and TRBJ2-1; TRBD1 matches 8 bases. The CDR3 sequence is 18 residues long. The germline gives CDR1 KGHDR, CDR2 SFDVKD. After removal of 4 bases from V and 7 bases from J, the junction contained 17 bases not matched to a gene. CDR3 region: CATSDPSGGAFALNEQFF. DNA for the CDR3: TGTGCCACCAGTGACCCTTCAGGGGGCGCATTTGCTTTGAATGAGCAGTTCTTC.

V gene TRBV5-1 combines with J gene TRBJ2-3; the D gene is possibly TRBD2 (7 bases). CDR3 size: 15 residues. V was pared by 4 bases and J by 2 bases, with 14 bases between. The germline gives CDR1 SGHRS, CDR2 YFSETQ. The CDR3 here is CASSPRGGVTDTQYF. In DNA, the CDR3 is TGCGCCAGCAGCCCAAGGGGGGGAGTCACAGATACGCAGTATTTT.

The DNA of the CDR3 is TGCAGCGTTGAAACCCCCGGACAAGAGACCCAGTACTTC. Translated, it gives CSVETPGQETQYF. The chain uses TRBV29-1 and TRBJ2-5; the D is unclear. From germline, CDR1 is SQVTM and CDR2 ANQGSEA. V was cut by 2 bases and J by 2 bases, with 9 bases left in between. This CDR3 is built from 13 residues.

This chain links TRBV28 with TRBJ1-1; D remains ambiguous. The V end was cut by 2 bases, the J end by 1 base, with 8 bases between. The germline CDR1 and CDR2 sequences are MDHEN and SYDVKM. The CDR3 contains 14 residues. CDR3 loop: CASSLGGGNTEAFF. In DNA form, the CDR3 reads TGTGCCAGCAGTTTAGGTGGAGGGAACACTGAAGCTTTCTTT.

The chain combines TRBV19 with TRBJ1-1; TRBD1 aligns across 7 bases. The CDR3 spans 15 residues. Germline V lookup: CDR1 LNHDA, CDR2 SQIVND (reference sequence). V lost 7 bases to trimming and J lost 3 bases; unmatched junction nucleotides: 11. The CDR3 region has the DNA TGTGCCAGTATCCCTCACAGGGGAGTGGACACTGAAGCTTTCTTT. Residues: CASIPHRGVDTEAFF.

This chain links TRBV5-1 with TRBJ2-3, with TRBD2 matching over 7 bases. The CDR3 covers 15 residues. V lost 0 bases to trimming and J lost 2 bases; unmatched junction nucleotides: 3. Looked up from germline, CDR1 is SGHRS and CDR2 is YFSETQ. The CDR3 loop is CASSLGLAVTDTQYF. The CDR3 DNA sequence: TGCGCCAGCAGCTTGGGCCTAGCGGTCACAGATACGCAGTATTTT.

Only one count was recorded for this clone. The chain has TRBV24-1 and TRBJ2-3; D unresolved. This CDR3 has 11 residues. Germline values: CDR1 KGHDR, CDR2 SFDVKD. V was trimmed by 5 bases and J by 5 bases, leaving 4 bases between them. DNA for the CDR3: TGTGCCACCAGTGTTAAAGATACGCAGTATTTT. Protein sequence: CATSVKDTQYF.

The chain carries TRBV15 and TRBJ2-1, with TRBD1 as a possible D gene (6 bases). V dropped 0 bases and J dropped 2 bases, with 8 bases sitting between them. The germline V gene encodes CDR1 LNHNV and CDR2 YYDKDF (reference sequence). CDR3 length equals 15 residues. DNA for the CDR3: TGTGCCACCAGCAGAGACGGGACACCCTACAATGAGCAGTTCTTC. This encodes CATSRDGTPYNEQFF.